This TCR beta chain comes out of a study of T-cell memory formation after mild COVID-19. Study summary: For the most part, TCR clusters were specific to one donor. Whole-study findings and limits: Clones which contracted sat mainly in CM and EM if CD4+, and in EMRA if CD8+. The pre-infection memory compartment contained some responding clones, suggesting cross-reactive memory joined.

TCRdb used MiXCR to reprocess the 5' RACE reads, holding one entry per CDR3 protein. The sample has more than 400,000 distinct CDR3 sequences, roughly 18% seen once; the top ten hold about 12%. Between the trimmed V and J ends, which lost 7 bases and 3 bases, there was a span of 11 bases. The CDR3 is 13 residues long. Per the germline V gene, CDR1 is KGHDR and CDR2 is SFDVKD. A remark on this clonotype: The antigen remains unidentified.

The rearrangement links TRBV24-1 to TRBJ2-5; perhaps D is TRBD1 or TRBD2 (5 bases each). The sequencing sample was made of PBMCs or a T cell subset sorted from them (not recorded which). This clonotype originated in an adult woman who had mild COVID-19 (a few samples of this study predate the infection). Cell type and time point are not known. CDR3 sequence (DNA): TGTGCCACCAGCCGGGACGGGGAAGAGACCCAGTACTTC. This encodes CATSRDGEETQYF.